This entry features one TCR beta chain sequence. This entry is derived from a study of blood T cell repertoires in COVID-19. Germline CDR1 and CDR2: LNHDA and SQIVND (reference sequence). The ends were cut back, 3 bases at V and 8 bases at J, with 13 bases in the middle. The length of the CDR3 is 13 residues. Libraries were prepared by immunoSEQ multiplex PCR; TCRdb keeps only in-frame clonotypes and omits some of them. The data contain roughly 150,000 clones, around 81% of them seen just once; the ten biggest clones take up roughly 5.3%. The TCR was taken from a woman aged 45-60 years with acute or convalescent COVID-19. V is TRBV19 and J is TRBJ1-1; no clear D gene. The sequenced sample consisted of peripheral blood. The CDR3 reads CASSIFGGGEAFF. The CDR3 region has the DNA TGTGCCAGTAGTATTTTCGGAGGTGGCGAAGCTTTCTTT. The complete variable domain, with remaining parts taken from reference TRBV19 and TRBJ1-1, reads DGGITQSPKYLFRKEGQNVTLSCEQNLNHDAMYWYRQDPGQGLRLIYYSQIVNDFQKGDIAEGYSVSREKKESFPLTVTSAQKNPTAFYLCASSIFGGGEAFFGQGTRLTVV.